The 28 T cell receptor beta chains listed next were all sequenced from one sample in a study of T cells in Graves' hyperthyroidism and ophthalmopathy. From RNA transcripts, TCR beta CDR3 regions were amplified. RT-PCR in the first round (using the HTBI primer set) targeted the TCR CDR3. TCRdb reprocessed the multiplex PCR reads with MiXCR, giving one entry per CDR3 protein. The sample lists some 770,000 distinct CDR3 sequences; about 17% were seen once. Material for sequencing was blood. Receptors were obtained from a man younger than 35 with Graves' hyperthyroidism.

This clonotype was detected ten times or more. The chain couples TRBV28 to TRBJ2-4; possibly TRBD2 for D (5 bases). Deletions cut 2 bases from V and 1 base from J, with 9 bases between. The V gene's germline CDR1 is MDHEN and CDR2 SYDVKM. This CDR3 has 15 amino acids. The CDR3 is CASSLSLAAKNIQYF. CDR3 sequence (DNA): TGTGCCAGCAGTTTAAGCCTAGCCGCCAAAAACATTCAGTACTTC.

This clonotype was counted a few times. The chain joins TRBV20-1 to TRBJ1-2; 7 bases fit TRBD1. The trim removed 6 bases at V and 8 bases at J, leaving 9 bases unmatched. Germline lookup yields CDR1 DFQATT and CDR2 SNEGSKA (reference sequence). The CDR3 length is 12 residues. In DNA, the CDR3 is TGCAGTGCCAGGAGGGACAGTCTCGGCTACACCTTC. Amino acid sequence: CSARRDSLGYTF.

This clonotype was counted at least ten times. The chain combines TRBV28 with TRBJ2-7, with 9 bases identical to TRBD2. J gave up 3 bases and V 3 bases, and 12 bases lay outside the gene matches. From germline, CDR1 is MDHEN and CDR2 SYDVKM. The CDR3 is 17 residues long. CDR3 amino acids: CASSFGPTTSGFYEQYF. The CDR3 nucleotides are TGTGCCAGCAGTTTTGGCCCCACGACTAGCGGTTTCTACGAGCAGTACTTC.

This clonotype was recorded many times. The chain combines TRBV24-1 with TRBJ2-2; 9 bases line up with TRBD1. After removal of 4 bases from V and 7 bases from J, the junction contained 9 bases not matched to a gene. Germline CDR1 is KGHDR and CDR2 is SFDVKD. The CDR3 loop spans 16 amino acids. The CDR3 is CATSDPRTGEVGELFF. The CDR3 DNA follows: TGTGCCACCAGTGACCCTAGGACAGGGGAGGTCGGGGAGCTGTTTTTT.

The V and J genes are TRBV20-1 and TRBJ2-1; maybe TRBD2 (6 bases). Germline V CDR1 and CDR2: DFQATT, SNEGSKA (reference sequence). V lost 0 bases and J 7 bases, leaving 13 bases between the germline ends. The CDR3 covers 14 residues. CDR3 DNA: TGCAGTGCTAGAGATGGAGGGAGTAGGAATGAGCAGTTCTTC. It specifies CSARDGGSRNEQFF.

The chain couples TRBV11-2 to TRBJ2-1; 13 bases map to TRBD2. The trim removed 4 bases at V and 5 bases at J, leaving 8 bases unmatched. Germline lookup yields CDR1 SGHAT and CDR2 FQNNGV. This CDR3 contains 17 residues. The CDR3 spells CASSSPGGTSGNNEQFF. Written as DNA, the CDR3 is TGTGCCAGCAGCTCACCCGGGGGGACTAGCGGGAACAATGAGCAGTTCTTC.

This clonotype was counted a few times. A much larger clone lies one base from this, so it may be a read error. The V and J genes are TRBV28 and TRBJ2-1, with a tentative D call TRBD2 (5 bases). Germline V gene data show CDR1 as MDHEN and CDR2 as SYDVKM. The CDR3 runs to 16 residues. The CDR3 is CASRESGLISYNGQFF. The CDR3 nucleotides are TGTGCCAGCAGGGAGAGTGGACTGATCTCCTACAATGGGCAGTTCTTC.

This chain joins TRBV6-2 or TRBV6-3 and TRBJ2-2; D remains ambiguous. Germline values: CDR1 MNHEY, CDR2 SVGEGT. The CDR3 consists of 12 residues. The V and J ends lost 2 bases and 8 bases respectively, with 6 bases between them. The CDR3: CASSYRTGELFF. CDR3 nucleotide sequence: TGTGCCAGCAGTTACCGGACGGGGGAGCTGTTTTTT.

The chain carries TRBV29-1 and TRBJ1-1; D is unclear. The CDR3 runs 11 residues. Germline-derived CDR1 and CDR2 are SQVTM and ANQGSEA. Trimming removed 6 bases from V and 5 bases from J, with 10 bases in between. This CDR3 reads CSVKVGTEAFF. CDR3 sequence (DNA): TGCAGCGTCAAAGTGGGGACTGAAGCTTTCTTT.

The genes are TRBV30 and TRBJ1-4; D is perhaps TRBD1 (6 bases). V was shortened by 3 bases and J by 0 bases, with 17 bases between the two germline ends. This CDR3 spans 17 amino acids. Germline V gene sequence: CDR1 GTSNPN, CDR2 SVGIG (reference sequence). The CDR3: CAWSRTARRATNEKLFF. CDR3 nucleotide sequence: TGTGCCTGGAGCCGGACAGCCCGGAGAGCAACTAATGAAAAACTGTTTTTT.

This clonotype has a count of ten or more. The CDR3 DNA is TGTGCCAGCAGCGAGGGACCGGATTCCTACGAGCAGTACTTC. Its translation is CASSEGPDSYEQYF. V is TRBV11-3 and J is TRBJ2-7; D possibly matches TRBD1 or TRBD2 (5 bases each). The V end lost 5 bases, the J end lost 1 base, and 12 bases lay between the germline ends. Germline CDR1 is SGHNT and CDR2 is YENEEA. There are 14 residues in the CDR3.

There are many counts of this clonotype. This sequence joins TRBV27 and TRBJ2-2; D possibly corresponds to TRBD2 (6 bases). Germline values: CDR1 MNHEY, CDR2 SMNVEV (reference sequence). Trimming cost V 3 bases and J 1 base, with 9 bases left between them. CDR3 length: 15 residues. CDR3 sequence: CASSFSGWNTGELFF. CDR3 in DNA: TGTGCCAGCAGTTTCAGCGGGTGGAACACCGGGGAGCTGTTTTTT.

As regards this clonotype: Possible read error: a much larger clone is one base away. This rearrangement joins TRBV10-3 to TRBJ2-1; possibly TRBD2 for D (5 bases). CDR3 length equals 12 residues. CDR1 is ENHRY, CDR2 SYGVKD, per germline. This CDR3 reads CATSSGRNEQSF. The CDR3 coding sequence is TGTGCCACGTCGAGCGGTAGGAATGAGCAGTCCTTC.

This clonotype was counted at least ten times. The V call is TRBV6-1, the J call TRBJ2-3; D not certain. There are 14 residues in the CDR3. The V gene's germline CDR1 is MNHNS and CDR2 SASEGT. Deletions cut 10 bases from V and 4 bases from J, with 18 bases between. The CDR3 loop is CATQSGIGADTQYF. CDR3 coding DNA: TGTGCCACCCAATCGGGCATCGGCGCAGATACGCAGTATTTT.

The rearrangement links TRBV4-3 to TRBJ2-1; weak D call: TRBD1 (5 bases). This CDR3 is 14 amino acids long. V shed 0 bases and J shed 6 bases, with 9 bases lying between them. In germline, CDR1 is LGHNA, CDR2 YSLEER. The CDR3 sequence is CASSQDPRANEQFF. DNA of the CDR3: TGCGCCAGCAGCCAAGATCCCAGGGCCAATGAGCAGTTCTTC.

In its sample, this clonotype was seen a few times. V usage is TRBV7-2 and J usage is TRBJ2-1, with a possible D match to TRBD2 (6 bases). With 0 bases removed from V and 0 bases from J, the gap between germline ends came to 12 bases. Germline values: CDR1 SGHTA, CDR2 FQGNSA. This CDR3 is 17 amino acids long. CDR3 protein: CASSLADPRGSYNEQFF. CDR3 nucleotide sequence: TGTGCCAGCAGCTTAGCTGACCCGCGGGGCTCCTACAATGAGCAGTTCTTC. The complete variable domain, with remaining parts taken from reference TRBV7-2 and TRBJ2-1, reads GAGVSQSPSNKVTEKGKDVELRCDPISGHTALYWYRQSLGQGLEFLIYFQGNSAPDKSGLPSDRFSAERTGGSVSTLTIQRTQQEDSAVYLCASSLADPRGSYNEQFFGPGTRLTVL.

V gene TRBV12-3 or TRBV12-4 combines with J gene TRBJ2-7, with D possibly being TRBD1 or TRBD2 (5 bases each). The CDR3 loop spans 13 amino acids. V was clipped by 6 bases and J by 7 bases, with 16 bases between them. The chain's CDR3 is CASSRDGVWEQYF. In nucleotides, the CDR3 is TGTGCCAGCAGCCGGGACGGGGTGTGGGAGCAGTACTTC.

With respect to this clonotype: Given a much more abundant clone one base away, this may be a read error. V usage is TRBV7-2 and J usage is TRBJ2-7; 7 nucleotides line up with TRBD2. The CDR3 spans 16 residues. Germline CDR1 and CDR2: SGHTA and FQGNSA. V shed 1 base and J 2 bases; nucleotides not matched to a gene: 8. The CDR3 here is CASSLGASGTPYEQYF. DNA of the CDR3: TGTGCCAGCAGCTTAGGAGCTAGCGGAACTCCCTACGAGCAGTACTTC. Filled out from reference TRBV7-2 and TRBJ2-7, the complete variable domain reads GAGVSQSPSNKVTEKGKDVELRCDPISGHTALYWYRQSLGQGLEFLIYFQGNSAPDKSGLPSDRFSAERTGGSVSTLTIQRTQQEDSAVYLCASSLGASGTPYEQYFGPGTRLTVT.

This clonotype came up many times. The rearrangement links TRBV18 to TRBJ1-1; TRBD1 might be the D (5 bases). Per the germline V gene, CDR1 is KGHSH and CDR2 is LQKENI. The CDR3 consists of 14 residues. Trimming stripped 4 bases from V and 5 bases from J, with 14 bases between. In nucleotides, the CDR3 is TGTGCCAGCTCACTAAGCCGTGGGGGGACTGAAGCTTTCTTT. Translation gives CASSLSRGGTEAFF.

This clonotype has a count of ten or more. The genes are TRBV7-9 and TRBJ1-1; the match to TRBD1 covers 9 bases. The CDR3 spans 20 residues. Per the germline V gene, CDR1 is SEHNR and CDR2 is FQNEAQ (reference sequence). Germline trimming cut 4 bases from V and 1 base from J; bases unmatched to any gene: 19. CDR3 sequence reads: CASSSTDTGGESGRNTEAFF. The CDR3 region has the DNA TGTGCCAGCAGCTCAACCGACACAGGGGGCGAATCTGGCAGGAACACTGAAGCTTTCTTT.

This clonotype showed up many times. One end of the junction does not line up with germline, which may come from a read error. The V and J genes are TRBV4-1 and TRBJ1-5; D gene uncertain. In germline, CDR1 is MGHRA, CDR2 YSYEKL. This CDR3 spans 13 amino acids. The DNA of the CDR3 is TGTGCCAGCAGCCAAGTGGGAAATCAGCCCCAGCATTTT. Residues: CASSQVGNQPQHF.

The CDR3 DNA is TGTGCCAGCAGTTTAAGACTCCTTGGGGGGGAGCTGTTTTTT. Translating it yields CASSLRLLGGELFF. The chain recombines TRBV12-3 or TRBV12-4 with TRBJ2-2; D unresolved. The CDR3 is 14 residues long. Trimming stripped 2 bases from V and 8 bases from J, with 12 bases between.

This clonotype showed up just a few times. The chain is built from TRBV4-3 and TRBJ2-2, with TRBD2 identical over 10 bases. In germline, CDR1 is LGHNA, CDR2 YSLEER. The CDR3 extends over 19 amino acids. V shed 1 base, J shed 3 bases, and the junction held 11 bases outside the gene matches. CDR3 DNA: TGCGCCAGCAGCCAAGGCCGGGCGGTAGCGGGAGGATACACCGGGGAGCTGTTTTTT. Its protein is CASSQGRAVAGGYTGELFF.

This clonotype came up a few times. CDR3 in amino acids: CAWALRNSPLHF. The CDR3 DNA sequence: TGTGCCTGGGCCCTGAGGAATTCACCCCTCCACTTT. This chain uses TRBV30 with TRBJ1-6, with D unresolved. The germline CDR1 and CDR2 sequences are GTSNPN and SVGIG (reference sequence). CDR3 size: 12 residues. With 5 bases removed from V and 7 bases from J, the gap between germline ends came to 9 bases.

As regards this clonotype: A much larger clone differs by one base, so this may be a read error. The CDR3 bases are TGTGCCAGCAGTTTATACGGCCAGGGTGGAGAGACCCAGTACTTC. This sequence encodes CASSLYGQGGETQYF. V is TRBV28 and J is TRBJ2-5, with D tentatively TRBD1 (5 bases). CDR1 and CDR2 from the germline V gene are MDHEN and SYDVKM. Trimming stripped 1 base from V and 4 bases from J, with 13 bases between. CDR3 length: 15 amino acids.

This clonotype was detected many times. This chain joins TRBV7-2 and TRBJ2-4; 8 positions agree with TRBD2. The V segment lost 7 bases and the J segment 7 bases; nucleotides outside the gene matches: 9. The CDR3 is made up of 14 amino acids. From germline, CDR1 is SGHTA and CDR2 FQGNSA. The chain's CDR3 is CASTNSGIGNIQYF. Written as DNA, the CDR3 is TGTGCCAGCACCAATAGCGGGATAGGGAACATTCAGTACTTC.

In this sample, this clonotype turned up many times. This chain connects TRBV12-3 or TRBV12-4 to TRBJ1-4; D is perhaps TRBD1 (6 bases). This CDR3 contains 14 residues. With 7 bases removed from V and 0 bases from J, the gap between germline ends came to 9 bases. The CDR3 sequence: CASTAGATNEKLFF. CDR3 in DNA: TGTGCCAGCACCGCAGGGGCAACTAATGAAAAACTGTTTTTT.

In its sample, this clonotype was seen a few times. V and J are TRBV15 and TRBJ2-5, with TRBD1 matching 8 bases. The CDR3 runs 15 residues. Germline V gene data show CDR1 as LNHNV and CDR2 as YYDKDF (reference sequence). J lost 3 bases, V lost 4 bases, and 7 bases had no gene match. CDR3 sequence: CATSKDETGEETQYF. CDR3 DNA sequence: TGTGCCACCAGCAAAGACGAGACAGGGGAAGAGACCCAGTACTTC.